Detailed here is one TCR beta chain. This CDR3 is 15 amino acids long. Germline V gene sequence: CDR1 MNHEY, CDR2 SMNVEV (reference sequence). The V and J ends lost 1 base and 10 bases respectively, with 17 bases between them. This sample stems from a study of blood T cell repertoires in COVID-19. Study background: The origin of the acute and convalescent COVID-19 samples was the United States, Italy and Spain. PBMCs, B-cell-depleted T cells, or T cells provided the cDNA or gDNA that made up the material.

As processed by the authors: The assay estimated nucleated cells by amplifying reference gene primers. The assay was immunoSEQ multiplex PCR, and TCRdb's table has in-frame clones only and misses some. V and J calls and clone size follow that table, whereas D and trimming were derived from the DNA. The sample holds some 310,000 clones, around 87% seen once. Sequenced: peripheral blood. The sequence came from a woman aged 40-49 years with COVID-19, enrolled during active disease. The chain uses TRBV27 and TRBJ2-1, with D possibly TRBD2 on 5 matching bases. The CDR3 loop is CASSLFLGEPWEQFF. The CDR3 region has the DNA TGTGCCAGCAGTTTATTTCTCGGGGAACCTTGGGAGCAGTTCTTC.